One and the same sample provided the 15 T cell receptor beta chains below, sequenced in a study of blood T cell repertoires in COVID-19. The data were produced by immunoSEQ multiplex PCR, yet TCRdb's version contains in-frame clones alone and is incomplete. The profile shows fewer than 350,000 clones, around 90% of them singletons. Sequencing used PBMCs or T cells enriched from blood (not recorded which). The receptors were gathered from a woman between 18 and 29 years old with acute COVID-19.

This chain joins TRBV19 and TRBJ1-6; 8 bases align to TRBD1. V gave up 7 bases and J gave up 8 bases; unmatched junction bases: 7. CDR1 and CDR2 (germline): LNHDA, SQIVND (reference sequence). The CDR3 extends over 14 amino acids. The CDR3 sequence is CASTPGQGYSPLHF. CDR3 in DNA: TGTGCCAGTACCCCCGGACAGGGCTATTCACCCCTCCACTTT.

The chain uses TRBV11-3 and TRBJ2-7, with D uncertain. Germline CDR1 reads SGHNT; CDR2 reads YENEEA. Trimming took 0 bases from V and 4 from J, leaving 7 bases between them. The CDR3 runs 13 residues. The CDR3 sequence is CASSLDNTYEQYF. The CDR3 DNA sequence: TGTGCCAGCAGCTTAGATAACACGTACGAGCAGTACTTC.

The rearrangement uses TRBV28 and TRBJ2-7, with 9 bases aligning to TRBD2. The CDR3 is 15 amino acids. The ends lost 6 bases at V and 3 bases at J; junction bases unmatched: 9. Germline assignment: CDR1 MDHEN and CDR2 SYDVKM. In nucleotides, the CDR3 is TGTGCCAGCAGCGAAACGGGCGGGAGGGACTACGAGCAGTACTTC. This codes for CASSETGGRDYEQYF.

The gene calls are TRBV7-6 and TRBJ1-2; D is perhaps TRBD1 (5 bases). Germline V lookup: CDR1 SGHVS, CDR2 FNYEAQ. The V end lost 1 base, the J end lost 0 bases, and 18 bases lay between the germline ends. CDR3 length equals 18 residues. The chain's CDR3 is CASSLEPYVTDPNYGYTF. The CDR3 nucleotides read TGTGCCAGCAGCTTAGAGCCTTACGTGACAGACCCTAACTATGGCTACACCTTC.

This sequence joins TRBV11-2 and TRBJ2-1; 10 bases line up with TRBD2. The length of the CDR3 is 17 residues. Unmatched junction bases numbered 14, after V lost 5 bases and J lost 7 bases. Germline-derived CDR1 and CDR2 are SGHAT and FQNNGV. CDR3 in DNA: TGTGCCAGCAGCATCGACCTAACTAGCGGGATTTTAAATGAGCAGTTCTTC. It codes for CASSIDLTSGILNEQFF.

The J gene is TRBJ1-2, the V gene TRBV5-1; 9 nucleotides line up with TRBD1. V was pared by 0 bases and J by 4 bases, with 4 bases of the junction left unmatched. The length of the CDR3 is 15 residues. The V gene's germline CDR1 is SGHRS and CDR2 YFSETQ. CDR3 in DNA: TGCGCCAGCAGCTTGGGTGACAGGGGGGCCTATGGCTACACCTTC. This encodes CASSLGDRGAYGYTF.

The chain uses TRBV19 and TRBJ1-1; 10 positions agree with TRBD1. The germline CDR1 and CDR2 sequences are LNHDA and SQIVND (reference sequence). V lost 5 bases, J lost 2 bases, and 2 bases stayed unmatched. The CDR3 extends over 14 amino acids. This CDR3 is CASSWDRGNTEAFF. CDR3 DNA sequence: TGTGCCAGTAGTTGGGACAGGGGAAACACTGAAGCTTTCTTT.

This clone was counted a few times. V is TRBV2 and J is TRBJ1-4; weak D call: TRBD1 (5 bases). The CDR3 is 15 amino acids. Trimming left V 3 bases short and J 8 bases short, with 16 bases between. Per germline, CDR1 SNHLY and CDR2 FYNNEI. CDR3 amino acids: CASSDSRWEGEKLFF. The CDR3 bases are TGTGCCAGCAGTGACTCGCGTTGGGAGGGGGAAAAACTGTTTTTT.

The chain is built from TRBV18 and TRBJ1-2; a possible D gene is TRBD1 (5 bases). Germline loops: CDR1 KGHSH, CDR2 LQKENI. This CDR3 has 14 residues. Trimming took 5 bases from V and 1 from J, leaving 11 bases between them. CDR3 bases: TGTGCCAGCTCAGTAAACAGGAATAACTATGGCTACACCTTC. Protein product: CASSVNRNNYGYTF.

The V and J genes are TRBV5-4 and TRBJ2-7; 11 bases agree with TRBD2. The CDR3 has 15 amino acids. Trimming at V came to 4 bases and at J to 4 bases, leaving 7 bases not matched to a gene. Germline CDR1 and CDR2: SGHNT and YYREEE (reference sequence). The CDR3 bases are TGTGCCAGCAGCCTACCACTAGCGGGGGCTTACGAGCAGTACTTC. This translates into CASSLPLAGAYEQYF.

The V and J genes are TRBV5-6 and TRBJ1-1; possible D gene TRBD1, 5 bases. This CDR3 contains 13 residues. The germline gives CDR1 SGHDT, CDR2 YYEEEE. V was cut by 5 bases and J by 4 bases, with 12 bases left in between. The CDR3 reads CASRPQGGTEAFF. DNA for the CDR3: TGTGCCAGCAGACCTCAGGGAGGCACTGAAGCTTTCTTT.

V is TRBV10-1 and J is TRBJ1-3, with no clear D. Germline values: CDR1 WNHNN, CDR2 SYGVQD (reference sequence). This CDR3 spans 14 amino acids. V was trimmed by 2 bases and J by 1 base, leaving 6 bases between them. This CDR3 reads CASSEAVSGNTIYF. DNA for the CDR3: TGCGCCAGCAGTGAGGCGGTTTCTGGAAACACCATATATTTT.

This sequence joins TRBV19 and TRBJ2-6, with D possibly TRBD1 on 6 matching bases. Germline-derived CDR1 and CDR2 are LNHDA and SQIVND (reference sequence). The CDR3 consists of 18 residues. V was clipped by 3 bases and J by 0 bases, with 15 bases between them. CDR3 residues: CASSIGDTRSSGANVLTF. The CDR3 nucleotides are TGTGCCAGTAGTATTGGGGACACGAGGAGCTCTGGGGCCAACGTCCTGACTTTC.

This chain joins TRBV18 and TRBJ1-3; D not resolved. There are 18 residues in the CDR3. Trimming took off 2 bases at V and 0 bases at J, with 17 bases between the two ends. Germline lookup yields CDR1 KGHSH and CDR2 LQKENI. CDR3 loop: CASSPSSHRPDSGNTIYF. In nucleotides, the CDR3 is TGTGCCAGCTCACCATCGTCCCACAGACCCGACTCTGGAAACACCATATATTTT.

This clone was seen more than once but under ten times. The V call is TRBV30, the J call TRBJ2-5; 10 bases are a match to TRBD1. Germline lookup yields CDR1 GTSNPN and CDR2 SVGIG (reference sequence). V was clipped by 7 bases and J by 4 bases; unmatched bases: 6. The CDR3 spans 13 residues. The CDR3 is CAYGQGVRETQYF. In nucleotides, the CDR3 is TGTGCCTACGGACAGGGGGTTAGAGAGACCCAGTACTTC.